The T cell receptor beta chain described here comes from a study of shared clonotypes between healthy human individuals. This CDR3 region has 14 residues. CDR1 is LNHDA and CDR2 is SQIVND in the germline V gene (reference sequence). Trimming pared 7 bases from V and 5 bases from J, leaving 17 bases between. Sequencing used immunoSEQ multiplex PCR; TCRdb keeps in-frame clones, though not all of them. The table records around 700,000 clones, roughly 94% of them present only once. Naive CD8 cells, CD45RO-negative and positively selected for CCR7, excluded terminally differentiated effector memory CD45RA+ cells. Adult donors, all healthy and HIV-negative, had no recent acute infections or vaccinations.

The V gene is TRBV19, the J gene TRBJ1-2, with D possibly being TRBD1 (5 bases). The sequence came from a man under 40 in good health. The material sequenced was naive CD8+ T cells sorted from blood. CDR3 coding DNA: TGTGCCAGTACCACTGTGTGGGGCGGATATGGCTACACCTTC. This codes for CASTTVWGGYGYTF.